Listed here are 25 T cell receptor beta chains from one sample, sequenced in a study of control samples from healthy donors and cancer patients. Some clones are missing from TCRdb's copy, which holds only in-frame ones; the method was immunoSEQ multiplex PCR. Here the sample spans more than 90,000 clones, about 89% being singletons. Sequencing was done on a sample of blood. These receptors all stem from a man between 25 and 39 years old in good health.

The chain carries TRBV29-1 and TRBJ2-7; 7 bases match TRBD1. The CDR3 contains 12 residues. Germline values: CDR1 SQVTM, CDR2 ANQGSEA. V dropped 4 bases and J dropped 3; count of bases not matched to a gene: 3. DNA for the CDR3: TGCAGCGTTGGACAGGGCGGCTACGAGCAGTACTTC. Its translation: CSVGQGGYEQYF.

The CDR3 sequence: CASSPGSNQPQHF. The CDR3 DNA reads TGTGCCAGCAGCCCCGGGTCAAATCAGCCCCAGCATTTT. This chain connects TRBV7-9 to TRBJ1-5; D ambiguous. Trimming removed 5 bases at V and 4 bases at J, with 9 bases between. Germline CDR1 SEHNR, CDR2 FQNEAQ (reference sequence). The CDR3 spans 13 residues.

This clone is medium-sized by share. V usage is TRBV6-2 or TRBV6-3 and J usage is TRBJ1-2; 7 nucleotides match TRBD1. The CDR3 consists of 14 residues. Germline CDR1 MNHEY, CDR2 SVGEGT. V shed 0 bases, J shed 9 bases, and the junction held 7 bases outside the gene matches. The CDR3: CASSYSIDRERYTF. The CDR3 bases are TGTGCCAGCAGTTACTCGATCGACAGGGAACGCTACACCTTC.

Points on this clone: Distinct nucleotide sequences in the sample also encode this CDR3. This chain joins TRBV19 and TRBJ2-1; 9 bases line up with TRBD2. Germline-derived CDR1 and CDR2 are LNHDA and SQIVND (reference sequence). CDR3 length: 16 residues. Trimming at V came to 6 bases and at J to 8 bases, leaving 14 bases not matched to a gene. CDR3 nucleotides: TGTGCCAGTAGCCTGGGCGGGGGGGGGTATGGCGATGAGCAGTTCTTC. Its translation: CASSLGGGGYGDEQFF. Looking up the rest from reference TRBV19 and TRBJ2-1 gives the full variable domain: DGGITQSPKYLFRKEGQNVTLSCEQNLNHDAMYWYRQDPGQGLRLIYYSQIVNDFQKGDIAEGYSVSREKKESFPLTVTSAQKNPTAFYLCASSLGGGGYGDEQFFGPGTRLTVL.

The chain uses TRBV30 and TRBJ1-4; D is unresolved. Trimming stripped 0 bases from V and 5 bases from J, with 13 bases between. CDR1 and CDR2 (germline): GTSNPN, SVGIG (reference sequence). The CDR3 extends over 15 amino acids. The CDR3 nucleotides are TGTGCCTGGAGTGTTACGGGCTTACCGAATGAAAAACTGTTTTTT. Translated, it gives CAWSVTGLPNEKLFF.

The chain carries TRBV6-2 or TRBV6-3 and TRBJ2-7, with 9 positions matching TRBD2. This CDR3 contains 15 residues. V dropped 0 bases and J dropped 7; count of bases not matched to a gene: 7. CDR1 is MNHEY, CDR2 SVGEGT, per germline. The CDR3 bases are TGTGCCAGCAGTTACTCACCGGCGGGAGGGGGAGAGCAGTACTTC. Translation: CASSYSPAGGGEQYF.

The rearrangement uses TRBV5-5 and TRBJ1-1; no definite D call. V was trimmed by 0 bases and J by 0 bases, leaving 9 bases between them. In germline, CDR1 is SGHKS, CDR2 YYEKEE (reference sequence). This CDR3 spans 15 amino acids. Here the CDR3 reads CASSLEQRLNTEAFF. The CDR3 coding sequence is TGTGCCAGCAGCTTGGAACAGAGACTGAACACTGAAGCTTTCTTT. Based on the CDR3 plus reference TRBV5-5 and TRBJ1-1, the full variable domain is DAGVTQSPTHLIKTRGQQVTLRCSPISGHKSVSWYQQVLGQGPQFIFQYYEKEERGRGNFPDRFSARQFPNYSSELNVNALLLGDSALYLCASSLEQRLNTEAFFGQGTRLTVV.

V gene TRBV6-1 combines with J gene TRBJ1-5; 8 bases line up with TRBD1. The CDR3 consists of 17 residues. Germline CDR1 MNHNS, CDR2 SASEGT. The V segment lost 2 bases and the J segment 5 bases; nucleotides outside the gene matches: 11. The DNA for the CDR3 is TGTGCCAGCAGTGAAACAGTGGGGACAGGTCGATATCAGCCCCAGCATTTT. Its protein is CASSETVGTGRYQPQHF.

This clone was observed a single time. The V and J genes are TRBV18 and TRBJ1-5; tentatively, D is TRBD1 (5 bases). This CDR3 has 16 residues. The germline CDR1 and CDR2 sequences are KGHSH and LQKENI. V was clipped by 0 bases and J by 2 bases, with 11 bases between them. CDR3 residues: CASSPPGVVGNQPQHF. The CDR3 region has the DNA TGTGCCAGCTCACCACCAGGGGTCGTTGGCAATCAGCCCCAGCATTTT.

The gene calls are TRBV5-1 and TRBJ1-2; no definite D call. The germline V and J ends were trimmed by 4 bases and 2 bases, with 15 bases remaining between them. The V gene's germline CDR1 is SGHRS and CDR2 YFSETQ. This CDR3 contains 15 residues. Written as DNA, the CDR3 is TGCGCCAGCAGCCGGATACCCGGGCACAACTATGGCTACACCTTC. Amino acid sequence: CASSRIPGHNYGYTF.

This clone has just a few counts. The chain employs TRBV10-3 and TRBJ1-6, with no clear D. Germline assignment: CDR1 ENHRY and CDR2 SYGVKD. This CDR3 spans 13 amino acids. The V end was cut by 8 bases, the J end by 9 bases, with 14 bases between. CDR3 nucleotide sequence: TGTGCCATCGGGGAGGGATTTGGTTCACCCCTCCACTTT. Encoded protein: CAIGEGFGSPLHF.

This chain connects TRBV7-2 to TRBJ1-1; unclear D gene. Germline V lookup: CDR1 SGHTA, CDR2 FQGNSA. The V and J ends lost 6 bases and 5 bases respectively, with 13 bases between them. The CDR3 runs 13 residues. The CDR3 bases are TGTGCCAGCAGTTCCGGGCCGCGAACTGAAGCTTTCTTT. This sequence encodes CASSSGPRTEAFF.

Only one count was recorded for this clone. The rearrangement links TRBV25-1 to TRBJ1-3; D is unresolved. CDR3 length equals 18 residues. Germline V gene sequence: CDR1 MGHDK, CDR2 SYGVNS. The V and J ends lost 5 bases and 0 bases respectively, with 20 bases between them. The CDR3 DNA follows: TGTGCCAGCAGTACAGCTCTTCAGAGGGAGATCTCTGGAAACACCATATATTTT. Protein product: CASSTALQREISGNTIYF.

The rearrangement joins TRBV28 to TRBJ2-7; D may be TRBD2 (5 bases). Germline assignment: CDR1 MDHEN and CDR2 SYDVKM. Trimming left V 5 bases short and J 5 bases short, with 19 bases between. CDR3 length equals 15 residues. The CDR3 loop is CASSRPLAESDEQYV. The DNA of the CDR3 is TGTGCCAGCAGTCGACCCCTAGCCGAAAGCGACGAGCAGTACGTC.

The chain has TRBV6-1 and TRBJ2-7; 11 nucleotides agree with TRBD1. Per germline, CDR1 MNHNS and CDR2 SASEGT. The CDR3 has 17 residues. V lost 2 bases and J lost 9; bases outside the gene matches: 15. The CDR3 region is CASSEMIPRTGGQGQYV. For the CDR3, the DNA is TGTGCCAGCAGTGAAATGATCCCGAGGACAGGGGGCCAAGGGCAGTACGTC.

The chain links TRBV6-6 to TRBJ2-3; 14 bases are a match to TRBD2. CDR3 length: 15 residues. After removal of 8 bases from V and 4 bases from J, the junction contained 5 bases not matched to a gene. The V gene's germline CDR1 is MNHNY and CDR2 SVGAGI (reference sequence). CDR3 nucleotide sequence: TGTGCCAGCGACCCGGGACTAGCGGGAGCAGATACGCAGTATTTT. It encodes CASDPGLAGADTQYF.

V gene TRBV6-5 combines with J gene TRBJ1-2, with D unclear. Trimming took off 9 bases at V and 1 base at J, with 12 bases between the two ends. The CDR3 runs 13 residues. Germline lookup yields CDR1 MNHEY and CDR2 SVGAGI. In DNA, the CDR3 is TGTGCCAGTGCGATTAGGAGTAACTATGGCTACACCTTC. Encoded protein: CASAIRSNYGYTF.

Written as DNA, the CDR3 is TGTGCCAGGGACAGTCGGTACCAAGAGACCCAGTACTTC. Residues: CARDSRYQETQYF. This rearrangement joins TRBV12-3 or TRBV12-4 to TRBJ2-5; D may be TRBD1 (6 bases). The CDR3 has 13 residues. The V end lost 9 bases, the J end lost 0 bases, and 11 bases lay between the germline ends.

V and J are TRBV28 and TRBJ2-3, with D maybe TRBD1 (6 bases). Germline CDR1 reads MDHEN; CDR2 reads SYDVKM. The V gene lost 6 bases and the J gene lost 0 bases, with 10 bases spanning the gap. The CDR3 has 14 residues. The DNA for the CDR3 is TGTGCCAGCAGAGACAGGCCTAGCACAGATACGCAGTATTTT. Its protein product is CASRDRPSTDTQYF.

The V gene is TRBV28, the J gene TRBJ2-7; no clear D. Between the trimmed V and J ends, which lost 2 bases and 2 bases, there was a span of 4 bases. The V gene's germline CDR1 is MDHEN and CDR2 SYDVKM. The length of the CDR3 is 12 residues. As DNA, the CDR3 is TGTGCCAGCAGTTTAAAGACCTACGAGCAGTACTTC. It yields the protein CASSLKTYEQYF.

The J gene is TRBJ2-7, the V gene TRBV5-1; a possible D gene is TRBD1 (6 bases). V lost 5 bases to trimming and J lost 4 bases, with 10 bases between them. Germline V gene sequence: CDR1 SGHRS, CDR2 YFSETQ. This CDR3 has 12 amino acids. CDR3 nucleotides: TGCGCCAGCAGGAGGACAGAATACGAGCAGTACTTC. It translates to CASRRTEYEQYF.

V is TRBV6-5 and J is TRBJ1-4, with D perhaps matching TRBD1 (6 bases). Germline-derived CDR1 and CDR2 are MNHEY and SVGAGI. Deletions cut 4 bases from V and 4 bases from J, with 10 bases between. This CDR3 spans 14 amino acids. CDR3 bases: TGTGCCAGCAGTTCGACAGGCCTTAATGAAAAACTGTTTTTT. Translating it yields CASSSTGLNEKLFF.

This clone has a handful of counts. The chain couples TRBV11-2 to TRBJ2-2, with 9 bases identical to TRBD2. The CDR3 is made up of 16 amino acids. The V segment lost 2 bases and the J segment 6 bases; nucleotides outside the gene matches: 7. From germline, CDR1 is SGHAT and CDR2 FQNNGV. The CDR3 DNA sequence: TGTGCCAGCAGCTTAAATTCTGGCGGGAGGGCCGGGGAGCTGTTTTTT. As protein: CASSLNSGGRAGELFF.

The chain combines TRBV1 with TRBJ2-3; the DNA was not compared with TRBD2, the D call given in the table. TRBV1 counts as a pseudogene. The CDR3 extends over 16 amino acids. CDR3: CTSSHPAGISTDTQYF. CDR3 DNA sequence: TGCACCAGCAGCCATCCCGCGGGGATCAGCACAGATACGCAGTATTTT.

This clone was counted a single time. This rearrangement joins TRBV7-9 to TRBJ2-2; 8 bases are a match to TRBD1. The CDR3 length is 15 residues. V was pared by 5 bases and J by 4 bases, with 6 bases of the junction left unmatched. The germline V gene has CDR1 SEHNR and CDR2 FQNEAQ (reference sequence). The CDR3 spells CASSVRTGSTGELFF. The DNA for the CDR3 is TGTGCCAGCAGCGTAAGGACAGGGAGCACCGGGGAGCTGTTTTTT. The variable domain in full, with the rest retrieved from reference TRBV7-9 and TRBJ2-2, is DTGVSQNPRHKITKRGQNVTFRCDPISEHNRLYWYRQTLGQGPEFLTYFQNEAQLEKSRLLSDRFSAERPKGSFSTLEIQRTEQGDSAMYLCASSVRTGSTGELFFGEGSRLTVL.